A selection of T cell receptor beta chains follows, all from one sample in a study of cytomegalovirus exposure and HLA in healthy donors. Assay: immunoSEQ multiplex PCR; the TCRdb copy retains only in-frame clones and omits some. The table records some 190,000 clones, 79% of them present only once. The sequenced sample was PBMCs. These receptor sequences come from a woman aged 18-29 years in good health and CMV-seronegative. Each CDR3 is given with its conserved first and last residue. The order of the fields is D gene, J gene, V gene, CDR3 protein. The D gene is left open where the match is weak.

-	TRBJ1-1	TRBV15	CATSRERNTEAFF
-	TRBJ2-1	TRBV28	CASSLRNEQFF
-	TRBJ1-3	TRBV28	CASRRLASGNTIYF
TRBD1	TRBJ1-5	TRBV29-1	CSVYLQGLNQPQHF
-	TRBJ2-4	TRBV2	CASSERVSKNIQYF
TRBD1	TRBJ1-1	TRBV10-2	CASSELGTGNLNAFF
TRBD2	TRBJ2-2	TRBV19	CASSTMGGVETGELFF
-	TRBJ1-2	TRBV15	CATSRDYMGGPPNRGYTF
-	TRBJ1-6	TRBV2	CASRADNSPLHF
-	TRBJ2-1	TRBV7-3	CASSLGGGTGNINEQFF
-	TRBJ1-6	TRBV28	CASSTPQGYYNSPLHF
-	TRBJ2-3	TRBV28	CASSLGGDYSHTDTQYF
-	TRBJ1-3	TRBV19	CASSIGTGSGNTIYF
TRBD1	TRBJ1-1	TRBV6-1	CASGKDRGGTEAFF
TRBD1	-	TRBV19	CASSIRGNEQYF
TRBD1	TRBJ2-7	TRBV13	CASSTWTGADEQYF
-	TRBJ1-2	TRBV27	CASSFLGETNYGYTF
TRBD2	TRBJ2-1	TRBV5-6	CASSLELAEQNEQFF
-	TRBJ2-3	TRBV13	CASSLGSDTQYF
TRBD1	TRBJ1-4	TRBV28	CASRDRGGKNEKLFF
TRBD1	TRBJ1-6	TRBV5-7	CASSLGRGTGVPGPLHF
TRBD1	TRBJ2-2	TRBV6-4	CASSEGQGPGELFF
-	TRBJ2-7	TRBV27	CASSLSSGINEQYF
-	TRBJ2-3	TRBV27	CASSLSQGSTDTQYF
-	TRBJ2-1	TRBV30	CAPKDRHPDTYNEQFF
TRBD1	TRBJ1-5	TRBV11-2	CASSLGQGVQPQHF
-	TRBJ2-1	TRBV18	CASSPLVGANNEQFF
TRBD1	TRBJ1-5	TRBV28	CASSLPSWTGGAFNQPQHF
-	TRBJ1-1	TRBV7-9	CASSPFHGVNTEAFF
-	TRBJ1-6	TRBV6-4	CASRQDANSPLHF
-	TRBJ2-1	TRBV5-1	CASSLEASDYNEQFF
-	TRBJ2-2	TRBV28	CASSLGQINTGELFF
-	TRBJ1-1	TRBV11-2	CASSLPAKRLSNTEAFF
TRBD2	TRBJ2-1	TRBV2	CASTRSGNHNEQFF
-	TRBJ1-6	TRBV30	CAWSASSESPLHF
-	TRBJ1-1	TRBV2	CASTLSSREAFF
TRBD2	TRBJ2-7	TRBV14	CASSQAAAGGSSLYEQYF
-	TRBJ1-5	TRBV28	CASTYGTTSNQPQHF
-	TRBJ2-3	TRBV28	CASSSRTASQIRGTQYF
-	TRBJ1-1	TRBV4-1	CASSLGRAGEAFF
TRBD1	TRBJ1-3	TRBV5-1	CASSSTQGALGNTIYF
TRBD1	TRBJ1-5	TRBV6-6	CASSWGTGDNQPQHF
TRBD1	TRBJ1-2	TRBV13	CASSFGGQVLYGYTF
-	TRBJ2-3	TRBV7-3	CASSLTSLSDTQYF
-	TRBJ2-1	TRBV28	CASSSPVRGTYNEQFF
-	TRBJ1-1	TRBV5-1	CASSSLGGLAEAFF
TRBD1	TRBJ2-6	TRBV5-1	CASSRTGAYSGANVLTF